There are a few counts of the clone carrying this TCR beta chain. Disease duration under 2 months; hyperthyroidism patients were aged 18 to 65. Exclusion criteria comprised uncontrolled infection, other autoimmune disease, pregnancy or lactation. These data originate in a study of T cells in Graves' hyperthyroidism and ophthalmopathy. TCR beta CDR3 regions were amplified from RNA transcripts. The study used the HTBI primer set for a first-round RT-PCR of the TCR CDR3. MiXCR, run by TCRdb on the multiplex PCR reads, gives a single entry per CDR3 protein. The table has hundreds of thousands of distinct CDR3 sequences, over 15% seen once. The sequence was obtained from a woman aged 18-29 years with Graves' hyperthyroidism. The sequencing input was blood.

CDR3 protein: CATSDSDRARTDTQYF. The CDR3 DNA is TGTGCCACCAGTGATTCCGACAGGGCTCGCACAGATACGCAGTATTTT. The chain couples TRBV24-1 to TRBJ2-3; 7 nucleotides align to TRBD1. Germline CDR1 KGHDR, CDR2 SFDVKD. This CDR3 region has 16 residues. The V and J ends lost 2 bases and 1 base, in that order; junction bases with no gene match: 5.